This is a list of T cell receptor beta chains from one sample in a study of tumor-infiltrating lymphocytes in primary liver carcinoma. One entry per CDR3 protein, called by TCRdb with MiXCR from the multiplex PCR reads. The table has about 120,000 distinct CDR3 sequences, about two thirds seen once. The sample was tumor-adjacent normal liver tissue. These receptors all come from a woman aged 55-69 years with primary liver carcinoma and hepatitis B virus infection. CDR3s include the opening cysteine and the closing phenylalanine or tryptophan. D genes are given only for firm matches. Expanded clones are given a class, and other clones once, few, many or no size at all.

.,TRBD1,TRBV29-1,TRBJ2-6,TGTAGCGTTAACCGGGACAGGGTGGCCGACGTCCTGACTTTC,CSVNRDRVADVLTF
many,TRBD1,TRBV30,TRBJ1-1,TGTGCCTGGGTCGGGACAGGGATCGTGAACACTGAAGCTTTCTTT,CAWVGTGIVNTEAFF
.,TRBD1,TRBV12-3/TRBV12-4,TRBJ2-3,TGTACCAGTAGTTCAGGGGGCGGCACAGATACGCAGTATTTT,CTSSSGGGTDTQYF
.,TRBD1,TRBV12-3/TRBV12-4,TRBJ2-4,TGTGCCAGCGGTTGTCAGACAGGGATAGGGGTCATTCAGTACTTC,CASGCQTGIGVIQYF
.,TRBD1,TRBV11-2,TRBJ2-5,TGTGCCAGCATCTTAAGGACAGGGAAAGGGGAGACCCAGTACTTC,CASILRTGKGETQYF
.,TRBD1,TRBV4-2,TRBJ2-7,TGTGCCGGCAGCCAGGCCCTGGGACAGGGTTCCTACGAACAGTACTTC,CAGSQALGQGSYEQYF
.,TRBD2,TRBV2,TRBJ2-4,TGTGCCGGCAAAGTAGGTAGCGGGAACAAAAACATTCAGTACTTC,CAGKVGSGNKNIQYF
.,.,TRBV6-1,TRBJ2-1,TGTCCCAGCATCCGAGGACTCTCCGATCTCAATGAGCAGTTCTTC,CPSIRGLSDLNEQFF
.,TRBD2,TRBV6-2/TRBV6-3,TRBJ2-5,TGTGCCAGCAGTTACATGGGCGGGAGGGGAGAGACCCAGTACTTC,CASSYMGGRGETQYF
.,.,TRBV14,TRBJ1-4,TGTGCCAGCAGCCAAGATCATGGAGTAACTAATGAGAAACTGTTTTTT,CASSQDHGVTNEKLFF
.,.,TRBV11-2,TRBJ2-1,TGTGCCAGCAGCCCAGTAGCGTCGAGATACAATGAGCAGTTCTTC,CASSPVASRYNEQFF
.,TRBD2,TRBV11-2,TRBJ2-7,TGTGCCAGTGCAAAGGTGGGAGGGGCATCTGGGGAGCAGTACTTC,CASAKVGGASGEQYF
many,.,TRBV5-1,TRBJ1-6,TGCGCCAGCAGCTTGGATGTGAATAATTCACCCCTCCACTTT,CASSLDVNNSPLHF
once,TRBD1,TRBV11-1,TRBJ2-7,TGTACCAGCAGCCGATTACAGGGGCCCACCTGCGAGCAGTACTTC,CTSSRLQGPTCEQYF
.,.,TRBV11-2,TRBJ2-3,TGTGTCAGCAGGTTAAGGGAGGTATTGAAGGGAACACTTTCTCTAACAGATACGCAGTATTTT,CVSRLREVLKGTLSLTDTQYF
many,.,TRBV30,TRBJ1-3,TGTGCCTGGAGACTACCGGGGGGCTCTGGAAACACCATATATTTT,CAWRLPGGSGNTIYF
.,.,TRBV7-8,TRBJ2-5,TGTGCCAGCAGCTTTTGTAGCAGGTACTGGGAGACCCAGTACTTC,CASSFCSRYWETQYF
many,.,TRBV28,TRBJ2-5,TGTGCCAGCAGTTCGTCACAGAGGTTCAGGGAGACCCAGTACTTC,CASSSSQRFRETQYF
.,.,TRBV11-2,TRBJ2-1,TGTGGCATCAGCTTAGATCAACAGGGTATAGTCTACAATGAGGAGTTCTTC,CGISLDQQGIVYNEEFF
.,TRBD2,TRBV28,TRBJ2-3,TGTGCCAGCAGTCCACAGACTAGCGGGCATAACACAGATACGCAGTATTTT,CASSPQTSGHNTDTQYF
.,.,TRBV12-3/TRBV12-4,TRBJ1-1,TGTGTCAGCACCCATGGGGCTGAAGCTTTCTTT,CVSTHGAEAFF
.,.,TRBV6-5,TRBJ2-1,TGTTCCAGCATCAGGGGACGGGGCTCCTACAATGAGCAGTTCTTC,CSSIRGRGSYNEQFF
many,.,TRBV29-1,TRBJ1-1,TGCAGCGTGGGTATCCCGAACACTGAAGCTTTCTTT,CSVGIPNTEAFF
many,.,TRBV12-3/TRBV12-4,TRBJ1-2,TGTGCCAGCAGTTTAGTGGGCGGCTATGGCTACACCTTC,CASSLVGGYGYTF
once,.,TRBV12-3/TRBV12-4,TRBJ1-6,TGCGTCAGCAGTTTTTACAGGGATAATTCACCCCTCCACTTT,CVSSFYRDNSPLHF
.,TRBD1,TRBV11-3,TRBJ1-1,TGTGCTGGCAGCCCCCGGACAGGTGGGGTGGGTGAAACTTTCTTT,CAGSPRTGGVGETFF